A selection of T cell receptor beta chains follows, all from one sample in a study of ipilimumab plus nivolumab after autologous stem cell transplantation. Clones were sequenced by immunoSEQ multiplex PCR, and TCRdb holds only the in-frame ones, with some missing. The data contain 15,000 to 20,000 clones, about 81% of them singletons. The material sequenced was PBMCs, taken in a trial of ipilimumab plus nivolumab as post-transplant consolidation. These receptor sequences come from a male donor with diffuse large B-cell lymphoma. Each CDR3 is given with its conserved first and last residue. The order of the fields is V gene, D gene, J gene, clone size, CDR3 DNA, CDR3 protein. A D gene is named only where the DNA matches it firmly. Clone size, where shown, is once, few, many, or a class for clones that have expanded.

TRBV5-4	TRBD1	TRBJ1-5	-	TGTGCCAGCGACGGGACAGGGGCAAAGGGCAATCAGCCCCAGCATTTT	CASDGTGAKGNQPQHF
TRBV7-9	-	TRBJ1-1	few	TGTGCCAGCAGCCGAGAGGGACAAGCCACTGAAGCTTTCTTT	CASSREGQATEAFF
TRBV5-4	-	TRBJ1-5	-	TGTGCCAGCAGCTTTGAAAAGGGTCGCAATCAGCCCCAGCATTTT	CASSFEKGRNQPQHF
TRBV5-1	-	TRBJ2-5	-	TGCGCCAGCAGCTTGTATTCGGGTGTCCAGGAGACCCAGTACTTC	CASSLYSGVQETQYF
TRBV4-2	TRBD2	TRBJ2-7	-	TGTGCCAGCAGCCAAGGCCCGCCGGGGGGGACTAGTACCTACGAGCAGTACTTC	CASSQGPPGGTSTYEQYF
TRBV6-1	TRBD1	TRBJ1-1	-	TGTGCCAGCAGTTTACAGGGGAGAACTGAAGCTTTCTTT	CASSLQGRTEAFF
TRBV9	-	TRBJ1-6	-	TGTGCCAGCACACTTTCGGGGTCCTATAATTCACCCCTCCACTTT	CASTLSGSYNSPLHF
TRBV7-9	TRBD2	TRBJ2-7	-	TGTGCCAGCAGCCTTGGTGGCGGGGGGTTTTACGAGCAGTACTTC	CASSLGGGGFYEQYF
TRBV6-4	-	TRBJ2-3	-	TGTGCCAGCAACCCCTCACCCACAGGGAGCACAGATACGCAGTATTTT	CASNPSPTGSTDTQYF
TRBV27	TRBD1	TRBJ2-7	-	TGTGCCAGCAGGCCCACAGGGGGCCCCTACGAGCAGTACTTC	CASRPTGGPYEQYF
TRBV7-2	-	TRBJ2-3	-	TGTGCCAGCAGCTTCCCCATAGGTGGAGGGGCGGTAGTGACAGATACGCAGTATTTT	CASSFPIGGGAVVTDTQYF
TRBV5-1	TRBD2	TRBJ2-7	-	TGCGCCAGCAGCTTGTTATCTAGCGGTAACTACGAGCAGTACTTC	CASSLLSSGNYEQYF
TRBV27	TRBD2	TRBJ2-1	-	TGTGCCAGCAGTCCTGGGACTAGCGGATGGGATGAGCAGTTCTTC	CASSPGTSGWDEQFF
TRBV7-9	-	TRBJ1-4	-	TGTGCCAGCAGCCTGGGAGTTGGATCGACTAATGAAAAACTGTTTTTT	CASSLGVGSTNEKLFF
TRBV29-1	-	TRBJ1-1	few	TGCAGCGCCGCGGGCCTTGAAGCTTTCTTT	CSAAGLEAFF
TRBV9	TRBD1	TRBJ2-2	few	TGTGCCAGCAGCGTGAGTGTGGGACAGGGGAGTCAGGCCGGGGAGCTGTTTTTT	CASSVSVGQGSQAGELFF
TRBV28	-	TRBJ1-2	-	TGTGCCAGCAGCCGCGGGGGGCAGTCCTATGGCTACACCTTC	CASSRGGQSYGYTF
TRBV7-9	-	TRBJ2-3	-	TGTGCCAGCAGCTTAGGACGTCGGGGCACTAGCACAGATACGCAGTATTTT	CASSLGRRGTSTDTQYF
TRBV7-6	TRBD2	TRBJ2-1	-	TGTGCCAGCAGCCCCCCGGGGGGGACTAGCTCGTCCTACAATGAGCAGTTCTTC	CASSPPGGTSSSYNEQFF
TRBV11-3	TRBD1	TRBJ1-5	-	TGTGCCAGCAGCTCCGGGACAGTCAATCAGCCCCAGCATTTT	CASSSGTVNQPQHF
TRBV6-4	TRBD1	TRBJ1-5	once	TGTGCCATCTTCAAACAGGGGAGGGCCTGGGTTGGTAGCAATCAGCCCCAGCATTTT	CAIFKQGRAWVGSNQPQHF
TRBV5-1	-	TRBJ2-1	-	TGCGCCAGCAGCTTGGCCGAACTCCCGAGCTCCTACAATGAGCAGTTCTTC	CASSLAELPSSYNEQFF
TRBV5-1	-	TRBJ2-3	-	TGCGCCAGCAGGGCCTACACAGATACGCAGTATTTT	CASRAYTDTQYF
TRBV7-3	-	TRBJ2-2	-	TGTGCCAGCAGCCACACAGATGGCGGGGAGCTGTTTTTT	CASSHTDGGELFF
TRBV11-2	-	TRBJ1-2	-	TGTGCCAGCAGCTTAAATGGGGAGTTGGGCTACACCTTC	CASSLNGELGYTF
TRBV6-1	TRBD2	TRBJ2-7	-	TGTGCCAGCAGAACGGGACTAGCGGCCTACGAGCAGTACTTC	CASRTGLAAYEQYF
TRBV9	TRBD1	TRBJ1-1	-	TGTGCCAGCAGCGGGGGACAGGGGATGAGGTACACTGAAGCTTTCTTT	CASSGGQGMRYTEAFF
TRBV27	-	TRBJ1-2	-	TGTGCCAGCAGTCAGGTAAAGGGGATCTTTATAAGCTACACCTTC	CASSQVKGIFISYTF
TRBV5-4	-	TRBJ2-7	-	TGTGCCAGCAGCTCCCAGGGGTACGAGCAGTACTTC	CASSSQGYEQYF
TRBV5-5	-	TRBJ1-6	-	TGTGCCAGCAGCTTATCGGACAAGCCTTATAATTCACCCCTCCACTTT	CASSLSDKPYNSPLHF
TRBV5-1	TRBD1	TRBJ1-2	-	TGCGCCAGCAGCCGCGATGGTGGGCCCCAGGGACAGGGCGGCTATGGCTACACCTTC	CASSRDGGPQGQGGYGYTF
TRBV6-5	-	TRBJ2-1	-	TGTGCCAGCAGTGCCCGGAGGGGATCCTACAATGAGCAGTTCTTC	CASSARRGSYNEQFF
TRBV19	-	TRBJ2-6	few	TGTGCCACGGAGATGAAAAATGGGGCCAACGTCCTGACTTTC	CATEMKNGANVLTF
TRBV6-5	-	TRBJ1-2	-	TGTGCCAGCAGTTACGAAGGCTGGGGCTACACCTTC	CASSYEGWGYTF
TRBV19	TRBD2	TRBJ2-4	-	TGTGCCAGTAGCGGGGGGGGAAAAAACATTCAGTACTTC	CASSGGGKNIQYF
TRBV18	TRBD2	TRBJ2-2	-	TGTGCCAGCTCACCGGGACTAGCGGGAGATACCGGGGAGCTGTTTTTT	CASSPGLAGDTGELFF